This passage covers 21 T cell receptor beta chains from one sample sequenced in a study of T cell responses to AZD1222 COVID-19 vaccine. The repertoire was sequenced with immunoSEQ multiplex PCR; TCRdb's copy has only in-frame clones and lacks some. Here the sample spans about 97,000 clones, about 88% being singletons. Source: peripheral blood, taken on day 0 of AZD1222 vaccination. The receptor set was obtained from an adult in good health.

The V call is TRBV5-4, the J call TRBJ2-5; TRBD1 matches at 12 bases. Trimming cost V 10 bases and J 4 bases; bases outside gene matches: 8. The germline V gene encodes CDR1 SGHNT and CDR2 YYREEE (reference sequence). The CDR3 consists of 14 residues. CDR3 residues: CAQGTGGASETQYF. The CDR3 nucleotides are TGTGCCCAGGGGACAGGGGGCGCCTCAGAGACCCAGTACTTC.

This clone was counted only a few times. CDR3 sequence: CASSIAPGAAGTGELFF. The CDR3 DNA reads as TGTGCCAGTAGTATAGCCCCGGGGGCAGCGGGCACCGGGGAGCTGTTTTTT. The chain links TRBV19 to TRBJ2-2, with D perhaps given as TRBD1 or TRBD2 (6 bases each). The V gene's germline CDR1 is LNHDA and CDR2 SQIVND (reference sequence). Trimming took 1 base from V and 4 from J, leaving 16 bases between them. This CDR3 contains 17 residues.

The rearrangement uses TRBV2 and TRBJ1-5; no definite D call. Germline CDR1 and CDR2: SNHLY and FYNNEI. The germline V and J ends were trimmed by 3 bases and 3 bases, with 9 bases remaining between them. This CDR3 contains 14 residues. The CDR3 sequence is CASSDWMDNQPQHF. The CDR3 DNA reads as TGTGCCAGCAGTGATTGGATGGACAATCAGCCCCAGCATTTT.

The V call is TRBV12-5, the J call TRBJ1-2; D possibly corresponds to TRBD1 (5 bases). Trimming pared 0 bases from V and 4 bases from J, leaving 18 bases between. The CDR3 runs to 17 residues. Germline V gene sequence: CDR1 LGHNT, CDR2 FRNRAP. CDR3 DNA sequence: TGTGCTAGTGGTTTGGTACTGGGCGAAGGGGCCCGCTATGGCTACACCTTC. Its translation: CASGLVLGEGARYGYTF.

The chain uses TRBV4-3 and TRBJ1-6, with D possibly being TRBD1 (5 bases). CDR3 length equals 15 residues. CDR1 and CDR2 from the germline V gene are LGHNA and YSLEER. Trimming removed 0 bases from V and 8 bases from J, with 11 bases in between. The CDR3 is CASSQDWGSDSPLHF. The CDR3 DNA reads TGCGCCAGCAGCCAAGATTGGGGGTCCGATTCACCCCTCCACTTT.

This clone appeared a few times. This chain links TRBV6-5 with TRBJ2-7; 7 nucleotides line up with TRBD1. V shed 3 bases and J 3 bases; nucleotides not matched to a gene: 2. CDR1 and CDR2 from the germline V gene are MNHEY and SVGAGI. This CDR3 is built from 13 residues. Here the CDR3 reads CASSYTGDYEQYF. CDR3 in DNA: TGTGCCAGCAGTTATACAGGGGACTACGAGCAGTACTTC.

In DNA form, the CDR3 reads TGCGCCAGCAGTCGCGGGAACCCTAAGAGTAGCTATGGCTACACCTTC. As protein: CASSRGNPKSSYGYTF. The chain links TRBV10-2 to TRBJ1-2, with D unclear. Trimming pared 5 bases from V and 4 bases from J, leaving 20 bases between. CDR3 length equals 16 residues. Germline V gives CDR1 WSHSY, CDR2 SAAADI.

The V gene is TRBV7-9, the J gene TRBJ2-1, with 7 bases lining up with TRBD2. CDR1 is SEHNR, CDR2 FQNEAQ, per germline (reference sequence). The CDR3 totals 15 residues. V lost 3 bases, J lost 8 bases, and 10 bases stayed unmatched. The CDR3 sequence: CASSFRLAPGDEQFF. CDR3 sequence (DNA): TGTGCCAGCAGCTTCCGACTAGCCCCCGGGGATGAGCAGTTCTTC.

The chain carries TRBV27 and TRBJ1-4, with D possibly TRBD1 on 5 matching bases. CDR1 is MNHEY and CDR2 is SMNVEV in the germline V gene (reference sequence). This CDR3 is 14 amino acids long. V lost 3 bases, J lost 8 bases, and 13 bases lay in between. As DNA, the CDR3 is TGTGCCAGCAGTTTTGAGGGGAGAGGGGAAAAACTGTTTTTT. Translating it yields CASSFEGRGEKLFF.

The chain couples TRBV9 to TRBJ2-2, with 9 nucleotides matching TRBD1. Germline lookup yields CDR1 SGDLS and CDR2 YYNGEE. The J segment lost 6 bases and the V segment lost 5 bases, leaving 8 bases of the junction unmatched. The length of the CDR3 is 15 residues. The chain's CDR3 is CASSLGQGRSGELFF. DNA of the CDR3: TGTGCCAGCAGTTTAGGACAGGGGCGATCCGGGGAGCTGTTTTTT. The entire variable domain, with the rest obtained from reference TRBV9 and TRBJ2-2, is as follows: DSGVTQTPKHLITATGQRVTLRCSPRSGDLSVYWYQQSLDQGLQFLIQYYNGEERAKGNILERFSAQQFPDLHSELNLSSLELGDSALYFCASSLGQGRSGELFFGEGSRLTVL.

The V and J genes are TRBV6-1 and TRBJ2-7; TRBD2 agrees at 13 bases. In germline, CDR1 is MNHNS, CDR2 SASEGT. V lost 4 bases, J lost 6 bases, and 9 bases stayed unmatched. The CDR3 contains 16 residues. The CDR3 nucleotides read TGTGCCAGCAGTGCTAGCTTGACTAGCGGGGGGAGCGAGCAGTACTTC. Translation gives CASSASLTSGGSEQYF.

Here the CDR3 DNA reads TGTGCCAGCAGTGAGTATACTGGCTACACCTTC. Residues: CASSEYTGYTF. The chain combines TRBV25-1 with TRBJ1-2; D remains unclear. Per the germline V gene, CDR1 is MGHDK and CDR2 is SYGVNS. Deletions cut 3 bases from V and 7 bases from J, with 6 bases between. The CDR3 sequence is 11 residues long.

The chain links TRBV7-9 to TRBJ1-3; D ambiguous. Germline CDR1 SEHNR, CDR2 FQNEAQ (reference sequence). V was cut by 5 bases and J by 4 bases, with 12 bases left in between. The CDR3 extends over 14 amino acids. The CDR3 sequence is CASSLHYSGNTIYF. Here the CDR3 DNA reads TGTGCCAGCAGCCTCCACTACTCCGGAAACACCATATATTTT.

This clone has just one count. J is TRBJ2-7 and V is TRBV13; tentatively, D is TRBD1 (5 bases). Germline loops: CDR1 PRHDT, CDR2 FYEKMQ (reference sequence). This CDR3 comprises 17 residues. The V gene lost 4 bases and the J gene lost 1 base, with 20 bases spanning the gap. CDR3 coding DNA: TGTGCCAGCAGCTCCGGCGATTCACAGGAGAAATCCTACGAGCAGTACTTC. This gives the protein CASSSGDSQEKSYEQYF.

This sequence joins TRBV29-1 and TRBJ1-1; TRBD1 matches 7 bases. Germline-derived CDR1 and CDR2 are SQVTM and ANQGSEA. The CDR3 spans 12 residues. Germline trimming cut 6 bases from V and 6 bases from J; bases unmatched to any gene: 7. The CDR3 coding sequence is TGCAGCGTCCGACAGGGAGGCTCTGAAGCTTTCTTT. Encoded protein: CSVRQGGSEAFF.

The V call is TRBV7-9, the J call TRBJ2-7; no clear D gene. Germline values: CDR1 SEHNR, CDR2 FQNEAQ (reference sequence). This CDR3 spans 15 amino acids. The ends were cut back, 1 base at V and 4 bases at J, with 14 bases in the middle. The CDR3 DNA reads TGTGCCAGCAGCTTAGGCGGAGCCCCCCGTTACGAGCAGTACTTC. It yields the protein CASSLGGAPRYEQYF. Based on the CDR3 plus reference TRBV7-9 and TRBJ2-7, the full variable domain is DTGVSQNPRHKITKRGQNVTFRCDPISEHNRLYWYRQTLGQGPEFLTYFQNEAQLEKSRLLSDRFSAERPKGSFSTLEIQRTEQGDSAMYLCASSLGGAPRYEQYFGPGTRLTVT.

The CDR3 DNA reads as TGTGCCAGCAGCAAACAGGGGGGTTTAGGCTATGGCTACACCTTC. Residues: CASSKQGGLGYGYTF. The chain recombines TRBV7-6 with TRBJ1-2; 8 nucleotides match TRBD1. The V and J ends lost 5 bases and 4 bases, in that order; junction bases with no gene match: 9. This CDR3 contains 15 residues. Germline CDR1 is SGHVS and CDR2 is FNYEAQ. Together with reference TRBV7-6 and TRBJ1-2, the CDR3 gives the full variable domain: GAGVSQSPRYKVTKRGQDVALRCDPISGHVSLYWYRQALGQGPEFLTYFNYEAQQDKSGLPNDRFSAERPEGSISTLTIQRTEQRDSAMYRCASSKQGGLGYGYTFGSGTRLTVV.

The J gene is TRBJ1-6, the V gene TRBV7-9; D uncertain. The germline CDR1 and CDR2 sequences are SEHNR and FQNEAQ (reference sequence). This CDR3 contains 14 residues. The V gene lost 8 bases and the J gene lost 0 bases, with 8 bases spanning the gap. CDR3: CASCSSSYNSPLHF. The CDR3 DNA is TGTGCCAGCTGCAGTAGCTCCTATAATTCACCCCTCCACTTT.

The chain combines TRBV7-8 with TRBJ2-6; unclear D gene. The CDR3 loop spans 16 amino acids. Germline V gene lookup returns CDR1 SGHVS and CDR2 FQNEAQ. The germline V and J ends were trimmed by 5 bases and 0 bases, with 11 bases remaining between them. This CDR3 is CASSLSFGSGANVLTF. The CDR3 DNA reads TGTGCCAGCAGCCTATCCTTTGGCTCTGGGGCCAACGTCCTGACTTTC.

The rearrangement links TRBV30 to TRBJ1-1; D is unresolved. Germline values: CDR1 GTSNPN, CDR2 SVGIG (reference sequence). V lost 4 bases, J lost 0 bases, and 6 bases lay in between. The CDR3 is 12 amino acids. This CDR3 is CAWTRVNTEAFF. The CDR3 region has the DNA TGTGCCTGGACCCGGGTGAACACTGAAGCTTTCTTT.

This clone has a single count. The chain is built from TRBV6-8 and TRBJ2-6; D may be TRBD1 (7 bases). With 5 bases removed from V and 2 bases from J, the gap between germline ends came to 31 bases. The CDR3 sequence is 22 residues long. The germline V gene encodes CDR1 MNHGY and CDR2 SAAAGT. The CDR3 nucleotides read TGTGCCAGCAGTGATAGTGAAGGGGGGACAGCGTATATTAGCCCTGGGGCCAACGTCCTGACTTTC. It is translated as CASSDSEGGTAYISPGANVLTF.